A single sample is the source of the 21 T cell receptor beta chains below, sequenced in a study of a mutant IDH1 vaccine in newly diagnosed glioma. Sequenced by immunoSEQ multiplex PCR; TCRdb stores in-frame clones only, minus some. The sample lists tens of thousands of clones, 60% to 85% occurring once. The time point was: baseline, week 1 (first vaccination visit). Treatment meaning: pre-vaccination baseline after standard-of-care therapy. The material was PBMCs, obtained from a glioma patient treated with radiotherapy, temozolomide or both. Receptors originate from a woman in her thirties or forties with glioma.

V and J are TRBV2 and TRBJ2-3; 7 bases map to TRBD2. There are 15 residues in the CDR3. Germline V gene data show CDR1 as SNHLY and CDR2 as FYNNEI. The trim removed 1 base at V and 4 bases at J, leaving 5 bases unmatched. The CDR3 loop reads CASSEGTSTADTQYF. In DNA, the CDR3 is TGTGCCAGCAGTGAAGGGACTAGTACAGCAGATACGCAGTATTTT.

This clone was counted a single time. The chain employs TRBV5-6 and TRBJ2-3; D is possibly TRBD2 (6 bases). Trimming removed 4 bases from V and 4 bases from J, with 13 bases in between. This CDR3 comprises 14 residues. Germline CDR1 reads SGHDT; CDR2 reads YYEEEE. CDR3 amino acids: CASSRGRKSDTQYF. The CDR3, as DNA: TGTGCCAGCAGCCGGGGGAGGAAGTCAGATACGCAGTATTTT.

The J gene is TRBJ1-4, the V gene TRBV6-1; 10 bases map to TRBD1. CDR1 is MNHNS and CDR2 is SASEGT in the germline V gene. This CDR3 spans 14 amino acids. V was clipped by 5 bases and J by 5 bases; unmatched bases: 2. The CDR3 DNA sequence: TGTGCCAGCAGTCTGGGACAGGGGAATGAAAAACTGTTTTTT. As protein: CASSLGQGNEKLFF.

This chain links TRBV10-3 with TRBJ1-2; 8 nucleotides align to TRBD1. V lost 6 bases, J lost 3 bases, and 6 bases stayed unmatched. The CDR3 has 14 amino acids. The germline gives CDR1 ENHRY, CDR2 SYGVKD. The CDR3 DNA reads TGTGCCATCAGGCTGGACAGGGAGGACTATGGCTACACCTTC. Residues: CAIRLDREDYGYTF.

The genes are TRBV5-3 and TRBJ1-6; D gene ambiguous. TRBV5-3 is reported as an ORF; its role is uncertain. V lost 0 bases and J lost 9, with 10 bases in between. The CDR3 sequence is 14 residues long. CDR3: CARSLVLRPSPLHF. The CDR3 region has the DNA TGTGCCAGAAGCTTGGTATTGAGACCTTCACCCCTCCACTTT.

This chain links TRBV29-1 with TRBJ2-4; D gene unclear. In germline, CDR1 is SQVTM, CDR2 ANQGSEA. The CDR3 totals 14 residues. The V end was cut by 5 bases, the J end by 0 bases, with 11 bases between. This chain's CDR3 is CSVQQSVAKNIQYF. In DNA, the CDR3 is TGCAGCGTTCAACAGTCCGTAGCCAAAAACATTCAGTACTTC.

The chain has TRBV9 and TRBJ1-6; D is unresolved. CDR1 SGDLS and CDR2 YYNGEE come from the germline V gene. V gave up 4 bases and J gave up 8 bases, with 7 bases separating them. This CDR3 region has 12 residues. CDR3 nucleotides: TGTGCCAGCAGCCTACCTTATTCACCCCTCCACTTT. It yields the protein CASSLPYSPLHF.

The gene calls are TRBV4-1 and TRBJ1-2, with D maybe TRBD1 (5 bases). The ends were cut back, 0 bases at V and 0 bases at J, with 17 bases in the middle. This CDR3 is 18 amino acids long. CDR1 and CDR2 (germline): MGHRA, YSYEKL. The CDR3 DNA reads TGCGCCAGCAGCCAAGAGGTGTATCCAGGGCCAGCTAACTATGGCTACACCTTC. Translated: CASSQEVYPGPANYGYTF.

The CDR3 DNA reads as TGTGCCAGCAGTTTATTGGGATCTCAGCCCCAGCATTTT. Its protein product is CASSLLGSQPQHF. The chain combines TRBV27 with TRBJ1-5; D gene unclear. V was clipped by 1 base and J by 6 bases, with 7 bases between them. Germline CDR1 reads MNHEY; CDR2 reads SMNVEV (reference sequence). CDR3 length equals 13 residues.

V gene TRBV5-6 combines with J gene TRBJ1-1, with unresolved D. CDR1 and CDR2 from the germline V gene are SGHDT and YYEEEE. Trimming shortened V by 2 bases and J by 0 bases, and 14 bases separated the two germline ends. This CDR3 contains 16 residues. The DNA of the CDR3 is TGTGCCAGCAGCTTAGCAGGTCTTGTAATGAACACTGAAGCTTTCTTT. Amino acids: CASSLAGLVMNTEAFF.

The chain links TRBV30 to TRBJ1-1; tentatively, D is TRBD1 (6 bases). Trimming stripped 4 bases from V and 5 bases from J, with 17 bases between. This CDR3 is built from 14 residues. In germline, CDR1 is GTSNPN, CDR2 SVGIG (reference sequence). The CDR3 sequence is CAWTLQGLGTEAFF. Here the CDR3 DNA reads TGTGCCTGGACCCTACAGGGCCTGGGGACTGAAGCTTTCTTT.

The chain has TRBV6-6 and TRBJ1-2, with TRBD1 matching 11 bases. CDR1 and CDR2 (germline): MNHNY, SVGAGI (reference sequence). The CDR3 extends over 12 amino acids. After removal of 8 bases from V and 4 bases from J, the junction contained 0 bases not matched to a gene. The CDR3 DNA reads TGTGCCAGCGGGACAGGGGGCTATGGCTACACCTTC. As protein: CASGTGGYGYTF.

V usage is TRBV14 and J usage is TRBJ2-3, with D possibly being TRBD1 or TRBD2 (6 bases each). V lost 2 bases and J 5 bases, leaving 20 bases between the germline ends. The CDR3 is 17 amino acids. Germline CDR1 SGHDN, CDR2 FVKESK. The CDR3 here is CASSQTIQGLRGDTQYF. The CDR3 DNA is TGTGCCAGCAGCCAAACGATTCAGGGGCTGCGGGGAGATACGCAGTATTTT.

The V call is TRBV6-4, the J call TRBJ2-1; 7 nucleotides agree with TRBD2. V lost 3 bases to trimming and J lost 4 bases; unmatched junction nucleotides: 6. The CDR3 covers 15 residues. Germline CDR1 reads MRHNA; CDR2 reads SNTAGT. CDR3 coding DNA: TGTGCCAGCAGTGAATCCGGGGGGTTTTACAATGAGCAGTTCTTC. Translation gives CASSESGGFYNEQFF.

This chain links TRBV7-2 with TRBJ1-2; no reliable D call. CDR1 is SGHTA and CDR2 is FQGNSA in the germline V gene. The CDR3 covers 13 residues. Trimming left V 5 bases short and J 6 bases short, with 13 bases between. CDR3 in DNA: TGTGCCAGCAGCCCGGAAGGGATGGATGGCTACACCTTC. Translating it yields CASSPEGMDGYTF. Drawing the rest from reference TRBV7-2 and TRBJ1-2, the complete variable domain is GAGVSQSPSNKVTEKGKDVELRCDPISGHTALYWYRQSLGQGLEFLIYFQGNSAPDKSGLPSDRFSAERTGGSVSTLTIQRTQQEDSAVYLCASSPEGMDGYTFGSGTRLTVV.

The chain couples TRBV6-5 to TRBJ2-7; D is possibly TRBD1 or TRBD2 (5 bases each). CDR3 length equals 16 residues. V lost 0 bases, J lost 0 bases, and 12 bases lay in between. Germline CDR1 and CDR2: MNHEY and SVGAGI. CDR3 sequence reads: CASSYSGVVSSYEQYF. For the CDR3, the DNA is TGTGCCAGCAGTTACTCGGGGGTAGTGAGCTCCTACGAGCAGTACTTC.

The V call is TRBV5-1, the J call TRBJ1-1; maybe TRBD1 (5 bases). This CDR3 is built from 14 residues. Trimming removed 2 bases from V and 6 bases from J, with 14 bases in between. CDR1 is SGHRS and CDR2 is YFSETQ in the germline V gene. The CDR3 reads CASSLAGNGPEAFF. Here the CDR3 DNA reads TGCGCCAGCAGCTTAGCAGGGAATGGGCCTGAAGCTTTCTTT.

This clone was seen a handful of times. The chain recombines TRBV12-5 with TRBJ1-1; D may be TRBD1 (5 bases). The V and J ends lost 4 bases and 1 base respectively, with 10 bases between them. In germline, CDR1 is LGHNT, CDR2 FRNRAP. CDR3 size: 14 residues. DNA of the CDR3: TGTGCTAGTGGTTCGAGGGACCCGAACACTGAAGCTTTCTTT. Encoded protein: CASGSRDPNTEAFF.

This clone was seen a handful of times. CDR3: CASSFSRDYGYTF. For the CDR3, the DNA is TGCGCCAGCAGCTTTAGCAGGGACTATGGCTACACCTTC. The V and J genes are TRBV5-1 and TRBJ1-2; a weak D match, TRBD1 (5 bases). V was cut by 2 bases and J by 3 bases, with 8 bases left in between. The CDR3 extends over 13 amino acids. CDR1 and CDR2 from the germline V gene are SGHRS and YFSETQ.

The chain uses TRBV5-1 and TRBJ1-1; D is unclear. V lost 1 base and J lost 3, with 13 bases in between. Germline V gene lookup returns CDR1 SGHRS and CDR2 YFSETQ. This CDR3 contains 15 residues. The chain's CDR3 is CASSLQGHGYTEAFF. In DNA form, the CDR3 reads TGCGCCAGCAGCTTGCAAGGCCACGGATACACTGAAGCTTTCTTT.

V usage is TRBV5-4 and J usage is TRBJ2-5; weak D call: TRBD2 (6 bases). From germline, CDR1 is SGHNT and CDR2 YYREEE (reference sequence). The CDR3 has 13 residues. V was cut by 2 bases and J by 4 bases, with 9 bases left in between. CDR3 residues: CASSFGGGETQYF. CDR3 nucleotide sequence: TGTGCCAGCAGCTTTGGGGGAGGAGAGACCCAGTACTTC. Full variable domain (missing parts from reference TRBV5-4 and TRBJ2-5): ETGVTQSPTHLIKTRGQQVTLRCSSQSGHNTVSWYQQALGQGPQFIFQYYREEENGRGNFPPRFSGLQFPNYSSELNVNALELDDSALYLCASSFGGGETQYFGPGTRLLVL.